Sequencing of this T cell receptor beta chain was carried out in a study of blood T cells in healthy people across ages. This clonotype was seen repeatedly, ten times or more. The antigen is unknown. Then a second PCR, running roughly 7 to 11 cycles, was carried out with a sample-barcoded 5' primer and a J-beta primer mix. Tagging of each cDNA molecule was performed by a template-switch adaptor with 12 random nucleotides. TCRdb itself ran the 5' RACE reads through MiXCR, one entry per CDR3 protein. This table holds some 890,000 distinct CDR3 sequences, just under 30% found once. Points from the study as a whole: Per million T cells, TCR beta diversity dropped roughly linearly as age increased.

Another study also made use of these data, one on T cells of mothers and their children. This second study notes: All RNA that had been extracted was used for cDNA synthesis at roughly 1.6 ug per 15 ul. Over 9.5 million TCR beta CDR3 reads were obtained from each mother, and approximately 2.7 million from each child.

The receptor was isolated from a woman aged 40-49 years in good health. Sequenced material: blood.

CDR3 in amino acids: CSAHSGPRDSPLHF. The CDR3 nucleotides read TGCAGTGCCCACTCGGGGCCCAGGGATTCACCCCTCCACTTT. The genes are TRBV20-1 and TRBJ1-6; D perhaps matches TRBD1 (5 bases). Germline CDR1 DFQATT, CDR2 SNEGSKA (reference sequence). Trimming removed 6 bases from V and 8 bases from J, with 17 bases in between. The CDR3 totals 14 residues.